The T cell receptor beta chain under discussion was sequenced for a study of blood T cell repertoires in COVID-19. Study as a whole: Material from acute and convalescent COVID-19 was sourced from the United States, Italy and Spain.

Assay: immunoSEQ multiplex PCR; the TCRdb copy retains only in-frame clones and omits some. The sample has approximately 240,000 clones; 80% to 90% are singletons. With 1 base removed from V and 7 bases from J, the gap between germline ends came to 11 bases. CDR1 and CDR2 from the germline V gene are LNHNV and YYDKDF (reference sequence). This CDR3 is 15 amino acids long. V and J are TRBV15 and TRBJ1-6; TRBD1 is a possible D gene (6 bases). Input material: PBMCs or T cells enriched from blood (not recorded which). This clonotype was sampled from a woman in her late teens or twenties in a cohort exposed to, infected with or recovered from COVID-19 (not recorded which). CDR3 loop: CATSRAVQGNSPLHF. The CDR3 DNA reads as TGTGCCACCAGCAGAGCGGTACAGGGAAATTCACCCCTCCACTTT.